These 28 T cell receptor beta chains were all obtained from the same sample, sequenced in a study of T cells in localized non-small cell lung cancer. The assay was immunoSEQ multiplex PCR, and TCRdb's table has in-frame clones only and misses some. The sample records tens of thousands of clones, around four fifths being singletons. This sample comprised peripheral blood, obtained before any cancer treatment. The receptors shown here come from a man between 35 and 75 years old with stage I lung adenocarcinoma.

V usage is TRBV29-1 and J usage is TRBJ1-2; TRBD1 is a possible D gene (6 bases). In germline, CDR1 is SQVTM, CDR2 ANQGSEA. Trimming took off 4 bases at V and 4 bases at J, with 16 bases between the two ends. The CDR3 contains 14 residues. Here the CDR3 DNA reads TGCAGCGTTGGGCCCAGGGGCAGTCGCTATGGCTACACCTTC. Translated, it gives CSVGPRGSRYGYTF. Supplemented by reference TRBV29-1 and TRBJ1-2, the full variable domain reads SAVISQKPSRDICQRGTSLTIQCQVDSQVTMMFWYRQQPGQSLTLIATANQGSEATYESGFVIDKFPISRPNLTFSTLTVSNMSPEDSSIYLCSVGPRGSRYGYTFGSGTRLTVV.

V and J are TRBV5-1 and TRBJ1-6, with D unclear. V dropped 0 bases and J dropped 5 bases, with 9 bases sitting between them. Germline CDR1 and CDR2: SGHRS and YFSETQ. The CDR3 loop spans 15 amino acids. DNA for the CDR3: TGCGCCAGCAGCTTGGTAGGACCCAATAATTCACCCCTCCACTTT. This codes for CASSLVGPNNSPLHF.

The chain is built from TRBV30 and TRBJ2-3, with D unresolved. CDR1 is GTSNPN, CDR2 SVGIG, per germline (reference sequence). V was trimmed by 3 bases and J by 2 bases, leaving 9 bases between them. The CDR3 totals 13 residues. CDR3 nucleotides: TGTGCCTGGAGGGCCCCAGCCACAGATACGCAGTATTTT. Encoded protein: CAWRAPATDTQYF.

Only a few counts were recorded for this clone. The J gene is TRBJ2-1, the V gene TRBV13; D ambiguous. This CDR3 is 11 amino acids long. From germline, CDR1 is PRHDT and CDR2 FYEKMQ (reference sequence). Trimming stripped 2 bases from V and 9 bases from J, with 5 bases between. The CDR3 spells CASSLLGEQFF. The CDR3 bases are TGTGCCAGCAGCTTACTGGGTGAGCAGTTCTTC.

The chain employs TRBV6-5 and TRBJ2-7; 11 bases are shared with TRBD1. CDR3 length equals 13 residues. Germline V gives CDR1 MNHEY, CDR2 SVGAGI. V dropped 7 bases and J dropped 6; count of bases not matched to a gene: 5. The CDR3 DNA reads TGTGCCAGCACCGGACAGGGGGCGCCCGAGCAGTACTTC. Residues: CASTGQGAPEQYF.

The V call is TRBV21-1, the J call TRBJ1-1. TRBV21-1 is designated a pseudogene. The CDR3 sequence is 14 residues long. The CDR3 protein is CASSNRRGDTEAFF. The CDR3 DNA sequence: TGTGCCAGCAGCAATCGGAGGGGTGACACTGAAGCTTTCTTT.

This chain uses TRBV7-9 with TRBJ1-4, with 7 bases that match TRBD1. Germline V gene sequence: CDR1 SEHNR, CDR2 FQNEAQ (reference sequence). V gave up 5 bases and J gave up 7 bases; unmatched junction bases: 10. The CDR3 contains 15 residues. CDR3 residues: CASSDRTGESEKLFF. The CDR3 DNA reads TGTGCCAGCAGCGACCGCACAGGGGAGTCTGAAAAACTGTTTTTT.

V and J are TRBV11-2 and TRBJ1-3; 8 bases are a match to TRBD1. Losses at the gene ends were 0 bases for V and 2 bases for J; bases not matched to a gene: 12. Germline loops: CDR1 SGHAT, CDR2 FQNNGV. The CDR3 runs to 19 residues. In DNA, the CDR3 is TGTGCCAGCAGCTTAGATTTCTGGGACAGGAATGGTACTGGAAACACCATATATTTT. Translated, it gives CASSLDFWDRNGTGNTIYF.

This sequence joins TRBV6-1 and TRBJ2-7, with 7 bases identical to TRBD2. The CDR3 consists of 12 residues. Germline lookup yields CDR1 MNHNS and CDR2 SASEGT. V shed 8 bases, J shed 4 bases, and the junction held 5 bases outside the gene matches. The CDR3 spells CASGGTKYEQYF. DNA for the CDR3: TGTGCCAGCGGGGGGACTAAGTACGAGCAGTACTTC.

The chain employs TRBV28 and TRBJ2-3; D is unclear. The V end lost 1 base, the J end lost 4 bases, and 3 bases lay between the germline ends. Germline assignment: CDR1 MDHEN and CDR2 SYDVKM. This CDR3 contains 12 residues. CDR3 DNA sequence: TGTGCCAGCAGTTTATCCCCAGATACGCAGTATTTT. Its translation: CASSLSPDTQYF.

The rearrangement uses TRBV13 and TRBJ1-2; D is undetermined. Germline-derived CDR1 and CDR2 are PRHDT and FYEKMQ (reference sequence). V lost 4 bases and J lost 2, with 8 bases in between. The CDR3 runs to 13 residues. The CDR3 loop is CASSSRRNYGYTF. The CDR3 coding sequence is TGTGCCAGCAGCTCCCGTAGGAACTATGGCTACACCTTC.

This clone was recorded once. The chain joins TRBV11-2 to TRBJ2-2; D may be TRBD1 or TRBD2 (5 bases each). The length of the CDR3 is 15 residues. Germline V gene data show CDR1 as SGHAT and CDR2 as FQNNGV. Trimming took 10 bases from V and 7 from J, leaving 22 bases between them. The CDR3 DNA reads TGTGCCAACTCCCCCGGAGCACTGAGGGGCGGGGAGCTGTTTTTT. It yields the protein CANSPGALRGGELFF.

The J gene is TRBJ2-3, the V gene TRBV6-1; D is possibly TRBD1 or TRBD2 (6 bases each). Germline CDR1 MNHNS, CDR2 SASEGT. Trimming took off 2 bases at V and 3 bases at J, with 18 bases between the two ends. The length of the CDR3 is 17 residues. This CDR3 reads CASSEYEGGRATDTQYF. CDR3 sequence (DNA): TGTGCCAGCAGTGAATACGAGGGGGGCAGGGCGACAGATACGCAGTATTTT.

By its share, this clone is medium-sized. CDR3 loop: CASSFFSGAGEQFF. DNA for the CDR3: TGTGCCAGCAGTTTCTTTTCGGGGGCAGGTGAGCAGTTCTTC. This chain uses TRBV28 with TRBJ2-1; D is perhaps TRBD1 or TRBD2 (6 bases each). CDR3 length: 14 residues. CDR1 and CDR2 from the germline V gene are MDHEN and SYDVKM. Trimming took 3 bases from V and 9 from J, leaving 15 bases between them.

V usage is TRBV5-1 and J usage is TRBJ2-7, with unresolved D. The CDR3 loop spans 13 amino acids. Germline assignment: CDR1 SGHRS and CDR2 YFSETQ. Trimming removed 0 bases from V and 0 bases from J, with 4 bases in between. The CDR3, as DNA: TGCGCCAGCAGCTTGGGCATCTCCTACGAGCAGTACTTC. Its protein product is CASSLGISYEQYF.

The chain combines TRBV6-6 with TRBJ1-5, with 9 bases matching TRBD1. With 11 bases clipped from V and 0 bases from J, the junction kept 5 bases outside the gene matches. The CDR3 runs 14 residues. The germline V gene encodes CDR1 MNHNY and CDR2 SVGAGI (reference sequence). CDR3 in DNA: TGTGCCTCTCGGACAGGGGATAGCAATCAGCCCCAGCATTTT. This translates into CASRTGDSNQPQHF.

The CDR3 region is CSVDRGYEQYF. CDR3 bases: TGCAGCGTTGACAGGGGCTACGAGCAGTACTTC. The chain carries TRBV29-1 and TRBJ2-7; maybe TRBD1 (6 bases). The CDR3 is 11 amino acids. In germline, CDR1 is SQVTM, CDR2 ANQGSEA. The V gene lost 3 bases and the J gene lost 3 bases, with 6 bases spanning the gap.

This clone turned up a few times. The rearrangement uses TRBV30 and TRBJ1-3, with 11 bases identical to TRBD1. Germline V gives CDR1 GTSNPN, CDR2 SVGIG (reference sequence). The CDR3 spans 16 residues. After removal of 2 bases from V and 5 bases from J, the junction contained 8 bases not matched to a gene. The CDR3 protein is CAWSLSGQGARNTIYF. The CDR3 DNA follows: TGTGCCTGGAGTCTCTCCGGACAGGGGGCGAGAAACACCATATATTTT.

The gene calls are TRBV2 and TRBJ2-1; D remains unclear. CDR1 SNHLY and CDR2 FYNNEI come from the germline V gene. The CDR3 covers 14 residues. Trimming removed 0 bases from V and 6 bases from J, with 9 bases in between. The CDR3 reads CASSEALISNEQFF. In DNA, the CDR3 is TGTGCCAGCAGTGAAGCGCTCATAAGCAATGAGCAGTTCTTC.

The chain links TRBV12-5 to TRBJ2-3; D perhaps matches TRBD2 (5 bases). Germline V lookup: CDR1 LGHNT, CDR2 FRNRAP. There are 13 residues in the CDR3. With 8 bases removed from V and 3 bases from J, the gap between germline ends came to 12 bases. The CDR3 bases are TGTGCTAGTCACACAACGGGAACAGATACGCAGTATTTT. This gives the protein CASHTTGTDTQYF.

This clone was counted once. This chain links TRBV6-5 with TRBJ1-4, with D perhaps TRBD1 (5 bases). Trimming stripped 6 bases from V and 4 bases from J, with 12 bases between. Germline values: CDR1 MNHEY, CDR2 SVGAGI. The CDR3 is made up of 14 amino acids. CDR3 amino acids: CASRTQGINEKLFF. As DNA, the CDR3 is TGTGCCAGCAGGACCCAGGGTATTAATGAAAAACTGTTTTTT.

CDR3 sequence: CASRYSQGFAETQYF. CDR3 DNA sequence: TGCGCCAGCAGATATAGCCAGGGATTTGCTGAGACCCAGTACTTC. This rearrangement joins TRBV5-1 to TRBJ2-5; the D gene is possibly TRBD1 (5 bases). The CDR3 is 15 amino acids. Germline lookup yields CDR1 SGHRS and CDR2 YFSETQ. V lost 5 bases, J lost 5 bases, and 19 bases lay in between. The complete variable domain, with remaining parts taken from reference TRBV5-1 and TRBJ2-5, reads KAGVTQTPRYLIKTRGQQVTLSCSPISGHRSVSWYQQTPGQGLQFLFEYFSETQRNKGNFPGRFSGRQFSNSRSEMNVSTLELGDSALYLCASRYSQGFAETQYFGPGTRLLVL.

The chain is built from TRBV19 and TRBJ1-1; D not certain. Trimming left V 7 bases short and J 2 bases short, with 17 bases between. Germline CDR1 reads LNHDA; CDR2 reads SQIVND (reference sequence). The CDR3 loop spans 15 amino acids. The CDR3, as DNA: TGTGCCAGTACCCACACAAATGTACCTAACACTGAAGCTTTCTTT. Protein product: CASTHTNVPNTEAFF. Supplemented by reference TRBV19 and TRBJ1-1, the full variable domain reads DGGITQSPKYLFRKEGQNVTLSCEQNLNHDAMYWYRQDPGQGLRLIYYSQIVNDFQKGDIAEGYSVSREKKESFPLTVTSAQKNPTAFYLCASTHTNVPNTEAFFGQGTRLTVV.

V is TRBV7-8 and J is TRBJ2-4, with D perhaps given as TRBD1 or TRBD2 (5 bases each). In germline, CDR1 is SGHVS, CDR2 FQNEAQ. Trimming pared 1 base from V and 7 bases from J, leaving 11 bases between. This CDR3 is 14 amino acids long. CDR3 bases: TGTGCCAGCAGCTTAGGTTTAGGGACCAACATTCAGTACTTC. Protein sequence: CASSLGLGTNIQYF.

The J gene is TRBJ1-1, the V gene TRBV6-9; a possible D gene is TRBD1 (6 bases). Deletions cut 6 bases from V and 5 bases from J, with 16 bases between. The germline V gene has CDR1 MNHGY and CDR2 SVAAGI. The CDR3 spans 14 residues. This CDR3 reads CASRLQGGRTEAFF. CDR3 DNA: TGTGCCAGCAGACTTCAAGGGGGAAGGACTGAAGCTTTCTTT.

The V and J genes are TRBV28 and TRBJ1-1; a possible D gene is TRBD1 (6 bases). The CDR3 totals 16 residues. Germline loops: CDR1 MDHEN, CDR2 SYDVKM. V was pared by 4 bases and J by 6 bases, with 21 bases between. In DNA, the CDR3 is TGTGCCAGCAGTTCCACCTCCGGGGGGGCGGGACCTGAAGCTTTCTTT. Amino acid sequence: CASSSTSGGAGPEAFF.

The chain carries TRBV28 and TRBJ2-5; 11 nucleotides match TRBD2. This CDR3 has 15 residues. Trimming removed 2 bases from V and 6 bases from J; junction bases left unmatched: 5. The germline gives CDR1 MDHEN, CDR2 SYDVKM. Here the CDR3 reads CASSLLAGGSKTQYF. For the CDR3, the DNA is TGTGCCAGCAGTTTACTAGCGGGAGGTTCAAAGACCCAGTACTTC.

The J gene is TRBJ2-1, the V gene TRBV15; TRBD2 aligns across 8 bases. Germline CDR1 LNHNV, CDR2 YYDKDF (reference sequence). CDR3 size: 17 residues. The junction had 14 bases not matched to a gene; V was cut back by 3 bases and J by 7 bases. CDR3 in amino acids: CATSRGRLASGENEQFF. In nucleotides, the CDR3 is TGTGCCACCAGCAGGGGGAGACTAGCGTCCGGTGAGAATGAGCAGTTCTTC.